The 20 T cell receptor beta chains below all came from one sample that was sequenced in a study of radiotherapy plus CTLA-4 blockade in lung cancer. Clones were sequenced by immunoSEQ multiplex PCR, and TCRdb holds only the in-frame ones, with some missing. The table lists more than 90,000 clones, around 88% of them singletons. The starting material was peripheral blood, obtained from a patient treated with radiotherapy plus ipilimumab. These receptors originate from a human donor with non-small cell lung cancer that progressed on radiotherapy plus ipilimumab.

The rearrangement joins TRBV18 to TRBJ2-6; possibly TRBD2 for D (6 bases). Germline-derived CDR1 and CDR2 are KGHSH and LQKENI. This CDR3 is built from 15 residues. The ends were cut back, 4 bases at V and 0 bases at J, with 7 bases in the middle. CDR3 loop: CASSRDFSGANVLTF. The CDR3 DNA sequence: TGTGCCAGCTCACGGGACTTCTCTGGGGCCAACGTCCTGACTTTC. The full variable domain, in which reference TRBV18 and TRBJ2-6 provide the parts outside the CDR3, is NAGVMQNPRHLVRRRGQEARLRCSPMKGHSHVYWYRQLPEEGLKFMVYLQKENIIDESGMPKERFSAEFPKEGPSILRIQQVVRGDSAAYFCASSRDFSGANVLTFGAGSRLTVL.

The chain carries TRBV6-5 and TRBJ2-1; 8 bases map to TRBD2. The ends lost 0 bases at V and 11 bases at J; junction bases unmatched: 9. From germline, CDR1 is MNHEY and CDR2 SVGAGI. This CDR3 contains 15 residues. CDR3: CASSYSRAGGRQQFF. The CDR3 nucleotides are TGTGCCAGCAGTTACTCGAGGGCGGGAGGACGTCAGCAGTTCTTC.

This clone has only a few counts. The gene calls are TRBV19 and TRBJ2-2, with a tentative D call TRBD1 (6 bases). CDR1 and CDR2 (germline): LNHDA, SQIVND (reference sequence). This CDR3 has 13 residues. Trimming shortened V by 6 bases and J by 3 bases, and 8 bases separated the two germline ends. CDR3 loop: CASRQGYTGELFF. The CDR3 region has the DNA TGTGCCAGTAGGCAGGGGTACACCGGGGAGCTGTTTTTT.

The genes are TRBV5-1 and TRBJ1-1; possibly TRBD1 for D (6 bases). The CDR3 length is 13 residues. Trimming took off 0 bases at V and 3 bases at J, with 6 bases between the two ends. The V gene's germline CDR1 is SGHRS and CDR2 YFSETQ. DNA of the CDR3: TGCGCCAGCAGCTTGGACAGGGACACTGAAGCTTTCTTT. Protein product: CASSLDRDTEAFF.

J is TRBJ2-2 and V is TRBV5-1; TRBD2 matches 8 bases. V was pared by 4 bases and J by 3 bases, with 5 bases of the junction left unmatched. CDR1 and CDR2 (germline): SGHRS, YFSETQ. This CDR3 comprises 15 residues. CDR3 sequence (DNA): TGCGCCAGCAGCGCCACTAGCGGATACACCGGGGAGCTGTTTTTT. Translation gives CASSATSGYTGELFF.

This chain connects TRBV7-9 to TRBJ1-2; unclear D gene. CDR1 is SEHNR and CDR2 is FQNEAQ in the germline V gene (reference sequence). V gave up 3 bases and J gave up 0 bases, with 11 bases separating them. The CDR3 has 15 amino acids. CDR3 sequence: CASSLGHLANYGYTF. DNA for the CDR3: TGTGCCAGCAGCTTGGGCCATCTGGCTAACTATGGCTACACCTTC.

The chain is built from TRBV5-6 and TRBJ2-2; no clear D. Germline loops: CDR1 SGHDT, CDR2 YYEEEE. There are 12 residues in the CDR3. The V end lost 5 bases, the J end lost 7 bases, and 9 bases lay between the germline ends. The CDR3 nucleotides are TGTGCCAGCAGTTTGTCGGTCGGGGAGCTGTTTTTT. The encoded protein is CASSLSVGELFF.

The chain employs TRBV25-1 and TRBJ1-2, with D unresolved. Trimming cost V 6 bases and J 4 bases, with 15 bases left between them. This CDR3 is 14 amino acids long. The germline gives CDR1 MGHDK, CDR2 SYGVNS. Here the CDR3 reads CASSPRSGVYGYTF. CDR3 coding DNA: TGTGCCAGCAGCCCCCGGAGTGGCGTCTATGGCTACACCTTC.

The chain couples TRBV6-5 to TRBJ1-1; D may be TRBD1 (5 bases). This CDR3 has 15 residues. Trimming pared 6 bases from V and 4 bases from J, leaving 18 bases between. The germline CDR1 and CDR2 sequences are MNHEY and SVGAGI. The CDR3 DNA sequence: TGTGCCAGCAGCACACCGCCGGGGGTTGCCACTGAAGCTTTCTTT. It translates to CASSTPPGVATEAFF.

This clone has a single count. This chain links TRBV27 with TRBJ2-2; 10 nucleotides agree with TRBD2. The CDR3 spans 17 residues. The germline V gene has CDR1 MNHEY and CDR2 SMNVEV (reference sequence). J lost 6 bases, V lost 4 bases, and 11 bases had no gene match. The CDR3 loop is CASSSLAGASGAGELFF. CDR3 nucleotide sequence: TGTGCCAGCAGTTCTCTAGCGGGAGCCTCGGGAGCCGGGGAGCTGTTTTTT.

The table lists this clone with a few counts. This chain joins TRBV7-9 and TRBJ2-7, with D unclear. This CDR3 is built from 13 residues. Trimming stripped 1 base from V and 2 bases from J, with 6 bases between. Germline CDR1 SEHNR, CDR2 FQNEAQ (reference sequence). CDR3 amino acids: CASSLESTYEQYF. CDR3 bases: TGTGCCAGCAGCTTAGAGTCGACCTACGAGCAGTACTTC.

The rearrangement uses TRBV4-2 and TRBJ2-3; D uncertain. V was trimmed by 3 bases and J by 2 bases, leaving 15 bases between them. This CDR3 is 16 amino acids long. The V gene's germline CDR1 is LGHNA and CDR2 YNFKEQ. For the CDR3, the DNA is TGTGCCAGCAGCCACCCTCCAGCTTCGAACACAGATACGCAGTATTTT. Its translation is CASSHPPASNTDTQYF.

V and J are TRBV11-1 and TRBJ2-1; D is unclear. V was shortened by 6 bases and J by 10 bases, with 10 bases between the two germline ends. The CDR3 loop spans 11 amino acids. Germline values: CDR1 SGHAT, CDR2 FQDESV (reference sequence). The CDR3 loop is CASSSPREQFF. The CDR3 DNA reads TGTGCCAGCAGTTCCCCTAGGGAGCAGTTCTTC. The full variable domain, rest sourced from reference TRBV11-1 and TRBJ2-1, is EAEVAQSPRYKITEKSQAVAFWCDPISGHATLYWYRQILGQGPELLVQFQDESVVDDSQLPKDRFSAERLKGVDSTLKIQPAELGDSAMYLCASSSPREQFFGPGTRLTVL.

The chain carries TRBV5-1 and TRBJ1-1, with D uncertain. V was pared by 1 base and J by 4 bases, with 14 bases between. Germline V gene lookup returns CDR1 SGHRS and CDR2 YFSETQ. The CDR3 is 15 residues long. This chain's CDR3 is CASSLSGKAGTEAFF. The CDR3 DNA reads as TGCGCCAGCAGCTTGTCCGGGAAGGCGGGCACTGAAGCTTTCTTT.

The chain has TRBV7-3 and TRBJ2-3; D call uncertain. V lost 3 bases, J lost 6 bases, and 7 bases lay in between. Germline lookup yields CDR1 SGHTA and CDR2 FQGTGA. The CDR3 has 12 amino acids. The CDR3 sequence is CASSLEGDTQYF. DNA of the CDR3: TGTGCCAGCAGCTTGGAAGGGGATACGCAGTATTTT.

V gene TRBV7-3 combines with J gene TRBJ1-3; D may be TRBD1 (5 bases). Per the germline V gene, CDR1 is SGHTA and CDR2 is FQGTGA. The CDR3 contains 16 residues. Trimming left V 6 bases short and J 0 bases short, with 15 bases between. CDR3 region: CASSHTGGASGNTIYF. The CDR3, as DNA: TGTGCCAGCAGTCACACAGGAGGCGCCTCTGGAAACACCATATATTTT.

The V and J genes are TRBV9 and TRBJ2-3; D may be TRBD2 (6 bases). CDR1 and CDR2 (germline): SGDLS, YYNGEE. The CDR3 extends over 15 amino acids. Deletions cut 0 bases from V and 3 bases from J, with 11 bases between. Here the CDR3 reads CASSVGGGTTDTQYF. CDR3 DNA: TGTGCCAGCAGCGTAGGTGGCGGGACGACAGATACGCAGTATTTT.

The V and J genes are TRBV4-1 and TRBJ2-2, with 10 bases lining up with TRBD2. Germline V lookup: CDR1 MGHRA, CDR2 YSYEKL. The CDR3 contains 18 residues. Germline trimming cut 0 bases from V and 6 bases from J; bases unmatched to any gene: 10. CDR3 in amino acids: CASSQDASGSYPAGELFF. CDR3 in DNA: TGCGCCAGCAGCCAAGATGCTAGCGGGAGTTACCCGGCCGGGGAGCTGTTTTTT.

Comment on this clone: A read error may produce the germline difference seen at one junction end. The chain combines TRBV28 with TRBJ1-3; D not resolved. Germline V gives CDR1 MDHEN, CDR2 SYDVKM. The CDR3 runs to 14 residues. The CDR3 DNA reads as TGTGCCAGCAGTTTTGTCCGCTCTGGAAACACCATATATTTC. Its protein product is CASSFVRSGNTIYF.

The rearrangement uses TRBV5-1 and TRBJ2-1, with 7 bases identical to TRBD2. Germline CDR1 and CDR2: SGHRS and YFSETQ. The CDR3 extends over 15 amino acids. The V and J ends lost 4 bases and 3 bases, in that order; junction bases with no gene match: 7. CDR3 DNA: TGCGCCAGCAGCGGGGACTACAGCCTCTACAATGAGCAGTTCTTC. This sequence encodes CASSGDYSLYNEQFF.